The 27 T cell receptor beta chains listed next were all sequenced from one sample in a study of blood T cell repertoires in COVID-19. Sequencing was performed with immunoSEQ multiplex PCR; in TCRdb, only in-frame clones are kept and a portion is missing. This table holds 450,000 or so clones, roughly nine tenths found once. Sequencing used peripheral blood. These receptors came from a man aged 18 to 29 with COVID-19, enrolled during active disease.

This chain uses TRBV2 with TRBJ1-2; tentatively, D is TRBD1 (5 bases). From germline, CDR1 is SNHLY and CDR2 FYNNEI. There are 12 residues in the CDR3. With 6 bases removed from V and 0 bases from J, the gap between germline ends came to 5 bases. The CDR3 sequence: CASRDTNYGYTF. CDR3 nucleotide sequence: TGTGCCAGCAGGGACACTAACTATGGCTACACCTTC.

The chain couples TRBV9 to TRBJ2-3; D not certain. CDR1 and CDR2 from the germline V gene are SGDLS and YYNGEE. V dropped 3 bases and J dropped 6 bases, with 17 bases sitting between them. CDR3 length: 15 residues. The CDR3 here is CASSADDTILDTQYF. DNA for the CDR3: TGTGCCAGCAGCGCCGACGACACAATCCTCGATACGCAGTATTTT.

The gene calls are TRBV12-3 or TRBV12-4 and TRBJ2-5; D is ambiguous. Trimming cost V 1 base and J 5 bases, with 8 bases left between them. The CDR3 extends over 13 amino acids. The CDR3 DNA reads as TGTGCCAGCAGTTTAGGGAGTGTCGAGACCCAGTACTTC. Translating gives CASSLGSVETQYF.

The chain recombines TRBV7-9 with TRBJ2-1; D is perhaps TRBD2 (6 bases). Deletions cut 4 bases from V and 8 bases from J, with 9 bases between. The germline gives CDR1 SEHNR, CDR2 FQNEAQ (reference sequence). The CDR3 runs 12 residues. The CDR3 bases are TGTGCCAGCAGCTCCTGGGGGGATGAGCAGTTCTTC. Translated: CASSSWGDEQFF.

The chain uses TRBV2 and TRBJ2-5; the D gene is possibly TRBD1 (6 bases). The germline V gene encodes CDR1 SNHLY and CDR2 FYNNEI. V lost 2 bases and J 0 bases, leaving 10 bases between the germline ends. This CDR3 has 15 residues. CDR3 amino acids: CASSEQGIDQETQYF. Here the CDR3 DNA reads TGTGCCAGCAGTGAACAGGGGATCGACCAAGAGACCCAGTACTTC.

This chain connects TRBV11-1 to TRBJ2-6, with D possibly matching TRBD1 (5 bases). The CDR3 extends over 15 amino acids. Trimming left V 4 bases short and J 1 base short, with 8 bases between. CDR1 is SGHAT, CDR2 FQDESV, per germline (reference sequence). The CDR3 reads CASSSQGSGANVLTF. The CDR3, as DNA: TGTGCCAGCAGCTCCCAGGGATCTGGGGCCAACGTCCTGACTTTC.

This chain connects TRBV7-3 to TRBJ2-1; D might be TRBD2 (6 bases). The V gene's germline CDR1 is SGHTA and CDR2 FQGTGA. Trimming pared 1 base from V and 6 bases from J, leaving 19 bases between. This CDR3 has 17 amino acids. The DNA of the CDR3 is TGTGCCAGCAGCTTAAGGTCTTGGCGGGGATGGGTCAATGAGCAGTTCTTC. It specifies CASSLRSWRGWVNEQFF. The full variable domain, rest sourced from reference TRBV7-3 and TRBJ2-1, is GAGVSQTPSNKVTEKGKYVELRCDPISGHTALYWYRQSLGQGPEFLIYFQGTGAADDSGLPNDRFFAVRPEGSVSTLKIQRTERGDSAVYLCASSLRSWRGWVNEQFFGPGTRLTVL.

This clone was seen more than once but under ten times. V gene TRBV10-1 combines with J gene TRBJ2-2, with TRBD1 matching over 8 bases. Germline V lookup: CDR1 WNHNN, CDR2 SYGVQD (reference sequence). The CDR3 covers 15 residues. With V trimmed by 6 bases and J by 7 bases, 10 bases remained unmatched. Written as DNA, the CDR3 is TGCGCCAGCAGCCCCCGGGACAGGATTCTCGGGGAGCTGTTTTTT. Protein sequence: CASSPRDRILGELFF.

The J gene is TRBJ2-3, the V gene TRBV7-3; perhaps TRBD1 as D (6 bases). Germline V gene data show CDR1 as SGHTA and CDR2 as FQGTGA. V shed 0 bases and J shed 5 bases, with 15 bases lying between them. This CDR3 has 16 residues. The CDR3 region is CASSLTGAALGDTQYF. In DNA, the CDR3 is TGTGCCAGCAGCTTAACGGGGGCAGCCCTCGGAGATACGCAGTATTTT.

CDR3 DNA: TGTGCCAGCAGCGGGAGGGGGGTCTTCCAAGAGACCCAGTACTTC. It specifies CASSGRGVFQETQYF. V usage is TRBV21-1 and J usage is TRBJ2-5; no DNA check was done on the table's D call, TRBD2. TRBV21-1 is flagged as a pseudogene. This CDR3 spans 15 amino acids.

This chain links TRBV10-2 with TRBJ2-1, with 9 bases aligning to TRBD2. V gave up 8 bases and J gave up 3 bases; unmatched junction bases: 8. Germline V gene sequence: CDR1 WSHSY, CDR2 SAAADI. The CDR3 covers 15 residues. The CDR3 DNA is TGCGCCAGCTTGATTAGCGGGAGCTTCTACAATGAGCAGTTCTTC. Translated: CASLISGSFYNEQFF.

This clone was detected only once. The chain links TRBV15 to TRBJ2-7, with TRBD1 matching over 9 bases. The CDR3 contains 18 residues. The V segment lost 1 base and the J segment 0 bases; nucleotides outside the gene matches: 10. Germline V CDR1 and CDR2: LNHNV, YYDKDF (reference sequence). The CDR3 DNA follows: TGTGCCACCAGCAGAGTTCTTGGGACAGGGAAGGCCTCCTACGAGCAGTACTTC. Amino acid sequence: CATSRVLGTGKASYEQYF.

The chain employs TRBV12-5 and TRBJ1-5; D call uncertain. Deletions cut 2 bases from V and 6 bases from J, with 14 bases between. Germline CDR1 LGHNT, CDR2 FRNRAP. CDR3 length equals 15 residues. Written as DNA, the CDR3 is TGTGCTAGTGGTTTGCTCCGTGGCCCAAGTCAGCCCCAGCATTTT. Translated: CASGLLRGPSQPQHF.

This chain uses TRBV5-4 with TRBJ1-1; D is ambiguous. Trimming pared 4 bases from V and 0 bases from J, leaving 10 bases between. The germline gives CDR1 SGHNT, CDR2 YYREEE (reference sequence). The CDR3 is made up of 14 amino acids. DNA for the CDR3: TGTGCCAGCAGCGGCGCGGGCCTGAACACTGAAGCTTTCTTT. This sequence encodes CASSGAGLNTEAFF.

The V and J genes are TRBV7-2 and TRBJ1-4; D is uncertain. The CDR3 sequence is 14 residues long. V was shortened by 0 bases and J by 6 bases, with 8 bases between the two germline ends. CDR1 is SGHTA, CDR2 FQGNSA, per germline. DNA of the CDR3: TGTGCCAGCAGCTTAGCCGGGAGAGATGAAAAACTGTTTTTT. Protein sequence: CASSLAGRDEKLFF.

The chain uses TRBV18 and TRBJ2-7; D is perhaps TRBD1 (6 bases). The V end was cut by 6 bases, the J end by 3 bases, with 12 bases between. Per the germline V gene, CDR1 is KGHSH and CDR2 is LQKENI. The CDR3 consists of 13 residues. The CDR3 spells CASSLDSLYEQYF. The CDR3 DNA reads TGTGCCAGCTCGTTGGACAGTCTCTACGAGCAGTACTTC.

V gene TRBV24-1 combines with J gene TRBJ2-1; TRBD2 matches 13 bases. The germline CDR1 and CDR2 sequences are KGHDR and SFDVKD. J gave up 5 bases and V 2 bases, and 5 bases lay outside the gene matches. The CDR3 has 17 residues. The CDR3 region is CATSDSRGLAGNNEQFF. As DNA, the CDR3 is TGTGCCACCAGTGATTCCCGGGGACTAGCGGGGAACAATGAGCAGTTCTTC.

The chain carries TRBV18 and TRBJ2-5; tentatively, D is TRBD2 (7 bases). Germline loops: CDR1 KGHSH, CDR2 LQKENI. V was cut by 5 bases and J by 4 bases, with 17 bases left in between. The CDR3 extends over 15 amino acids. The CDR3: CASSANKGEGETQYF. The CDR3 DNA is TGTGCCAGCTCAGCAAACAAGGGGGAGGGAGAGACCCAGTACTTC.

The genes are TRBV19 and TRBJ1-1, with 8 bases lining up with TRBD1. The CDR3 length is 13 residues. Unmatched junction bases numbered 7, after V lost 3 bases and J lost 10 bases. Germline CDR1 reads LNHDA; CDR2 reads SQIVND (reference sequence). The CDR3 DNA reads as TGTGCCAGTAGTATTACCCGGACAGGGAGAGCTTTCTTT. As protein: CASSITRTGRAFF.

The chain has TRBV11-2 and TRBJ2-7; the D gene is possibly TRBD1 (6 bases). CDR3 length equals 14 residues. Per the germline V gene, CDR1 is SGHAT and CDR2 is FQNNGV. Trimming removed 2 bases at V and 2 bases at J, with 10 bases between. CDR3 sequence: CASSLQGRTYEQYF. The CDR3, as DNA: TGTGCCAGCAGCTTACAGGGGCGAACCTACGAGCAGTACTTC. Based on the CDR3 plus reference TRBV11-2 and TRBJ2-7, the full variable domain is EAGVAQSPRYKIIEKRQSVAFWCNPISGHATLYWYQQILGQGPKLLIQFQNNGVVDDSQLPKDRFSAERLKGVDSTLKIQPAKLEDSAVYLCASSLQGRTYEQYFGPGTRLTVT.

The CDR3 sequence: CASSLVGGKYEQYF. CDR3 in DNA: TGTGCCAGCAGCCTAGTGGGGGGGAAGTACGAGCAGTACTTC. The gene calls are TRBV7-2 and TRBJ2-7; 7 bases match TRBD2. The V segment lost 5 bases and the J segment 4 bases; nucleotides outside the gene matches: 8. This CDR3 spans 14 amino acids. The germline V gene has CDR1 SGHTA and CDR2 FQGNSA.

This chain links TRBV6-1 with TRBJ1-5; D is possibly TRBD1 (6 bases). Trimming pared 2 bases from V and 7 bases from J, leaving 12 bases between. From germline, CDR1 is MNHNS and CDR2 SASEGT. The CDR3 covers 14 residues. The DNA for the CDR3 is TGTGCCAGCAGTGAAACAGGGCCGCCCCAGCCCCAGCATTTT. Encoded protein: CASSETGPPQPQHF.

The chain couples TRBV19 to TRBJ1-1, with D perhaps matching TRBD1 (6 bases). V was pared by 2 bases and J by 4 bases, with 11 bases between. Germline V CDR1 and CDR2: LNHDA, SQIVND (reference sequence). The CDR3 length is 14 residues. The CDR3 is CASSINQGSTEAFF. Written as DNA, the CDR3 is TGTGCCAGTAGTATAAATCAGGGGAGCACTGAAGCTTTCTTT.

This sequence joins TRBV18 and TRBJ1-4; D uncertain. The germline V and J ends were trimmed by 1 base and 7 bases, with 13 bases remaining between them. This CDR3 has 15 residues. Germline V gives CDR1 KGHSH, CDR2 LQKENI. CDR3 DNA sequence: TGTGCCAGCTCACCACTGGTGGGTGAGGGTGAAAAACTGTTTTTT. This encodes CASSPLVGEGEKLFF.

The chain has TRBV30 and TRBJ2-7, with a weak D call TRBD2 (6 bases). Germline V lookup: CDR1 GTSNPN, CDR2 SVGIG (reference sequence). Trimming stripped 7 bases from V and 6 bases from J, with 16 bases between. The CDR3 sequence is 12 residues long. The DNA for the CDR3 is TGTGCCTATCAGCGGGCTCGGTCCGAGCAGTACTTC. Amino acid sequence: CAYQRARSEQYF. Variable domain in full (rest from reference TRBV30 and TRBJ2-7): SQTIHQWPATLVQPVGSPLSLECTVEGTSNPNLYWYRQAAGRGLQLLFYSVGIGQISSEVPQNLSASRPQDRQFILSSKKLLLSDSGFYLCAYQRARSEQYFGPGTRLTVT.

Details on this clone: Relative to the germline gene, one junction end is altered; a read error may explain this. This chain joins TRBV7-9 and TRBJ1-6; the D is unclear. The CDR3 sequence is 12 residues long. The germline gives CDR1 SEHNR, CDR2 FQNEAQ (reference sequence). The CDR3 sequence: CASSPGGSALHF. The CDR3 DNA reads as TGTGCCAGCAGCCCCGGAGGTTCAGCCCTCCACTTT.

This clone was found once. This chain uses TRBV4-2 with TRBJ2-2, with 7 bases that match TRBD2. There are 16 residues in the CDR3. Looked up from germline, CDR1 is LGHNA and CDR2 is YNFKEQ. V was clipped by 0 bases and J by 4 bases; unmatched bases: 5. This chain's CDR3 is CASSQDRGLSTGELFF. The CDR3, as DNA: TGTGCCAGCAGCCAAGATCGGGGACTAAGCACCGGGGAGCTGTTTTTT.